A selection of T cell receptor beta chains follows, all from one sample in a study of CD8+ T cells in alopecia areata. Measured with immunoSEQ multiplex PCR; TCRdb has only the in-frame clones, and not every one. The sample records about 98,000 clones, roughly 47% being singletons. The sample was CD4+ T cells sorted from blood. The receptors shown here come from a human donor with alopecia areata. Each CDR3 is given with its conserved first and last residue. The D gene is left open where the match is weak. Clone size is stated in some rows and not others, as once, few, many or a class when expanded.

TRBJ2-7	TRBV29-1	-	-	TGCAGCGTTGATACGCCGAGTAAGGTGCAGTACTTC	CSVDTPSKVQYF
TRBJ2-2	TRBV11-2	few	-	TGTGCCAGCAGCTTAGAAGTCCACGGGAGCGGGGAGCTGTTTTTT	CASSLEVHGSGELFF
TRBJ2-3	TRBV29-1	few	-	TGCAGCGTTGAAGAAACGGGAGCAGATACGCAGTATTTT	CSVEETGADTQYF
TRBJ2-1	TRBV30	-	TRBD2	TGTGCCTGGAGTTGGGCTAGCGGGGGCGATGAGCAGTTCTTC	CAWSWASGGDEQFF
TRBJ2-3	TRBV18	-	-	TGTGCCAGCTCACCAGCGACAGATACGCAGTATTTT	CASSPATDTQYF
TRBJ2-2	TRBV29-1	-	-	TGCAGCGTAACCCGAGGAGGTGGCACCGGGGAGCTGTTTTTT	CSVTRGGGTGELFF
TRBJ2-3	TRBV6-5	-	TRBD2	TGTGCCAGCAGATTAGCGGGTACCCCCGGAGATACGCAGTATTTT	CASRLAGTPGDTQYF
TRBJ2-7	TRBV7-2	-	-	TGTGCCAGCAGCTTAGGTCCAGGGACTTACGAGCAGTACTTC	CASSLGPGTYEQYF
TRBJ2-3	TRBV29-1	-	-	TGCAGCGGGCGGGCAGGGAGAGGCACAGATACGCAGTATTTT	CSGRAGRGTDTQYF
TRBJ2-3	TRBV29-1	-	TRBD2	TGCAGCGTTGAAAATAGCGGGAGGGCAGATACGCAGTATTTT	CSVENSGRADTQYF
TRBJ1-5	TRBV19	few	TRBD1	TGTGCCAGTAGCCCGGGACAGAGAGATCAGCCCCAGCATTTT	CASSPGQRDQPQHF
TRBJ2-3	TRBV12-5	-	-	TGTGCTAGTGGGACGGGACTCCGGGATACGCAGTATTTT	CASGTGLRDTQYF
TRBJ2-5	TRBV30	few	-	TGTGCCTGGAGTGTCCAGGGGCCGGAGACCCAGTACTTC	CAWSVQGPETQYF
TRBJ2-4	TRBV14	few	-	TGTGCCAGCAGCCAAGCTTTAGGCGGACAAAGCCTTCAGTACTTC	CASSQALGGQSLQYF
TRBJ2-1	TRBV29-1	-	-	TGCAGCGTTGACCCGGGACTCCTACCCTACAATGAGCAGTTCTTC	CSVDPGLLPYNEQFF
TRBJ2-4	TRBV28	few	-	TGTGCCAGCAGTCCCCCCCACGTAAACATTCAGTACTTC	CASSPPHVNIQYF
TRBJ2-3	TRBV6-5	-	TRBD2	TGTGCCAGCAGTTATCTGCGGGGGAACACAGATACGCAGTATTTT	CASSYLRGNTDTQYF
TRBJ2-3	TRBV28	few	-	TGTGCCAGCAGCCCACCCGACAGGAGACTCACAGATACGCAGTATTTT	CASSPPDRRLTDTQYF
TRBJ1-1	TRBV29-1	-	-	TGCGCGTCGGGGGAAGCTTTCTTT	CASGEAFF
TRBJ1-4	TRBV5-1	-	-	TGCGCCAGCAGGATTGGAACCTTAGGGAATGAAAAACTGTTTTTT	CASRIGTLGNEKLFF
TRBJ1-2	TRBV30	-	-	TGTGCCTGGAGTGGGACAGCCGGGGATGGCTACACCTTC	CAWSGTAGDGYTF
TRBJ2-5	TRBV7-2	once	TRBD1	TGTGCCAGCAGCGTGAGACAGGGTAGCCAGTACTTC	CASSVRQGSQYF
TRBJ2-3	TRBV14	-	-	TGTGCCAGCAGCCGGGTACTGGGGAGCACAGATACGCAGTATTTT	CASSRVLGSTDTQYF
TRBJ1-2	TRBV29-1	-	TRBD1	TGCAGCGTTCGACAGGGGGCCGACTATGGCTACACCTTC	CSVRQGADYGYTF
TRBJ1-2	TRBV30	-	-	TGTGCCTGGAGTGTTAGTGCTAACTATGGCTACACCTTC	CAWSVSANYGYTF
TRBJ2-5	TRBV14	-	-	TGTGCCAGCAGCCCGGGAGTAGAGACCCAGTACTTC	CASSPGVETQYF
TRBJ2-3	TRBV2	-	-	TGTGCCAGCGAGAGGGATCTCTCAAGGGGGAATACGCAGTATTTT	CASERDLSRGNTQYF